This T cell receptor beta chain derives from a study of technical replicates of blood from several donors. Using immunoSEQ multiplex PCR, the repertoire was profiled, and TCRdb retains in-frame clones only, with some absent. The repertoire consists of some 14,000 clones, with around 80% occurring once and the leading ten covering 12%. The sequencing sample was made of PBMCs. The clonotype was recovered from a human donor in good health.

The CDR3 bases are TGTGCCAGCAGCTTAAACGGCGGACTAGCCTACGAGCAGTACTTC. It codes for CASSLNGGLAYEQYF. The V and J genes are TRBV7-3 and TRBJ2-7, with TRBD2 matching over 7 bases. Germline lookup yields CDR1 SGHTA and CDR2 FQGTGA. Trimming at V came to 1 base and at J to 2 bases, leaving 5 bases not matched to a gene. The CDR3 is 15 amino acids.